The 3 T cell receptor beta chains below all came from one sample that was sequenced in a study of shared clonotypes between healthy human individuals. Some clones are missing from TCRdb's copy, which holds only in-frame ones; the method was immunoSEQ multiplex PCR. The sample has approximately 2.5 million clones; over 85% are singletons. What was sequenced was naive CD4+ T cells sorted from blood. Subset here: CD45RA+ positively selected. The receptors stem from a man aged 18 to 29 in good health.

This chain links TRBV18 with TRBJ1-5, with 8 positions matching TRBD1. V lost 0 bases, J lost 11 bases, and 3 bases stayed unmatched. The germline CDR1 and CDR2 sequences are KGHSH and LQKENI. There are 13 residues in the CDR3. The CDR3 bases are TGTGCCAGCTCACCACCCGGACAGGGAGCCCAGCATTTT. It encodes CASSPPGQGAQHF.

The V call is TRBV5-1, the J call TRBJ2-3; TRBD1 aligns across 7 bases. From germline, CDR1 is SGHRS and CDR2 YFSETQ. The trim removed 5 bases at V and 4 bases at J, leaving 10 bases unmatched. This CDR3 region has 15 residues. CDR3 amino acids: CASRSPGQTPDTQYF. CDR3 DNA: TGCGCCAGCAGATCCCCGGGACAGACCCCAGATACGCAGTATTTT.

For this clone: The germline gene is not matched at one end of the junction; a read error may be the cause. This rearrangement joins TRBV10-3 to TRBJ2-7, with 9 bases aligning to TRBD2. This CDR3 region has 15 residues. The germline V gene encodes CDR1 ENHRY and CDR2 SYGVKD. The CDR3, as DNA: TGTGCCAGCAGTGGGGGGATTAGCGGGAGCTACGAGCAGTACTTC. Translation gives CASSGGISGSYEQYF.